The rows below give T cell receptor beta chains drawn from one sample of a study of blood T cell repertoires in COVID-19. Produced via immunoSEQ multiplex PCR; TCRdb's table is partial and in-frame only. The sample has about 110,000 clones, about four fifths seen once. Sequences were obtained from peripheral blood. The receptors here all came from a woman in her seventies with acute or convalescent COVID-19. CDR3s include the opening cysteine and the closing phenylalanine or tryptophan. The order of the fields is J gene, D gene, V gene, clone size, CDR3 DNA, CDR3 protein. A D gene is named only where the DNA matches it firmly. Part of the rows lack a size; the others show once, few, many or a class for expanded clones.

J: TRBJ2-5
D: TRBD2
V: TRBV5-1
size: NA
DNA: TGCGCCAGCAGGACTAGCGGGAGTGTAGAGACCCAGTACTTC
CDR3: CASRTSGSVETQYF

J: TRBJ2-2
D: TRBD1
V: TRBV4-1
size: NA
DNA: TGCGCCAGCAGCCAAACTCCGGGACAGGGGAACACCGGGGAGCTGTTTTTT
CDR3: CASSQTPGQGNTGELFF

J: TRBJ2-7
D: NA
V: TRBV14
size: NA
DNA: TGTGCCAGCAGCCAAGGGCGGGACGGGGAAGAGCAGTACTTC
CDR3: CASSQGRDGEEQYF

J: TRBJ2-3
D: TRBD2
V: TRBV6-5
size: few
DNA: TGTGCCCGTGGGGGAGGGCCTACAGATACGCAGTATTTT
CDR3: CARGGGPTDTQYF

J: TRBJ2-2
D: NA
V: TRBV29-1
size: NA
DNA: TGCAGCGTTGATGGGGGTAGCGGCCCCACCGGGGAGCTGTTTTTT
CDR3: CSVDGGSGPTGELFF

J: TRBJ1-4
D: NA
V: TRBV11-2
size: NA
DNA: TGTGCCAGCAGCTTCCAGGGTAGTGAAAAACTGTTTTTT
CDR3: CASSFQGSEKLFF

J: TRBJ1-3
D: NA
V: TRBV3-1/TRBV3-2
size: NA
DNA: TGTGCCAGCAGCCAAGCTATAACAGGGTGGGTCTCTGGAAACACCATATATTTT
CDR3: CASSQAITGWVSGNTIYF

J: TRBJ1-5
D: NA
V: TRBV7-8
size: NA
DNA: TGTGCCAGCAGCTTAGCGGGGGCCAGCAATCAGCCCCAGCATTTT
CDR3: CASSLAGASNQPQHF

J: TRBJ2-3
D: TRBD2
V: TRBV18
size: once
DNA: TGTGCCAGCTCCCCGCGGGAGGTTAGCACAGATACGCAGTATTTT
CDR3: CASSPREVSTDTQYF

J: TRBJ1-1
D: TRBD1
V: TRBV6-2/TRBV6-3
size: NA
DNA: TGTGCCAGCAGTGACGACTCCGGGACAGGGGTTTCTTTCTTT
CDR3: CASSDDSGTGVSFF

J: TRBJ1-1
D: TRBD1
V: TRBV6-2/TRBV6-3
size: NA
DNA: TGTGCCAGCAGTTCACCGGGACAGGGCCCGAACACTGAAGCTTTCTTT
CDR3: CASSSPGQGPNTEAFF

J: TRBJ2-2
D: NA
V: TRBV9
size: NA
DNA: TGTGCCAGCAGCGTAGAAGGGGTTAATATCAGGGAGCTGTTTTTT
CDR3: CASSVEGVNIRELFF

J: TRBJ1-2
D: NA
V: TRBV11-2
size: NA
DNA: TGTGCCAGCAGCCCGGGACTAGTCTATGGCTACACCTTC
CDR3: CASSPGLVYGYTF

J: TRBJ1-3
D: TRBD1
V: TRBV5-4
size: once
DNA: TGTGCCAGCAGCTTGTGGACAGGGCGTGAAAGAAACACCATATATTTT
CDR3: CASSLWTGRERNTIYF

J: TRBJ2-3
D: TRBD2
V: TRBV7-2
size: once
DNA: TGTGCCAGCAGCTTAATGGTGTTAGCGGGGACAGATACGCAGTATTTT
CDR3: CASSLMVLAGTDTQYF

J: TRBJ1-6
D: TRBD1
V: TRBV3-1/TRBV3-2
size: NA
DNA: TGTGCCAGCAGCCATGGGACAGTGGAGGTCCCCCTCCACTTT
CDR3: CASSHGTVEVPLHF

J: TRBJ1-1
D: TRBD1
V: TRBV10-3
size: NA
DNA: TGTGCCATCAGTGTCTCCGGGACAGGGAGCACTGAAGCTTTCTTT
CDR3: CAISVSGTGSTEAFF

J: TRBJ2-7
D: NA
V: TRBV5-6
size: NA
DNA: TGTGCCAGCAGGACACGAGCAGGCCCCTACGAGCAGTACTTC
CDR3: CASRTRAGPYEQYF

J: TRBJ1-2
D: TRBD1
V: TRBV9
size: NA
DNA: TGTGCCAGCAGCGTAGGAGACAGGGGGCTCCAGATCTATGGCTACACCTTC
CDR3: CASSVGDRGLQIYGYTF

J: TRBJ1-3
D: TRBD1
V: TRBV5-4
size: NA
DNA: TGTGCCAGCAGCTTGGGCGTAGGGGGCATCGCTGGAAACACCATATATTTT
CDR3: CASSLGVGGIAGNTIYF

J: TRBJ1-2
D: TRBD1
V: TRBV10-3
size: NA
DNA: TGTGCCATCCACCTTGGACAGGGGGCGACCGGCTACACCTTC
CDR3: CAIHLGQGATGYTF

J: TRBJ1-5
D: NA
V: TRBV28
size: NA
DNA: TGTGCCAGCAGTTTGGGGGGTGCCGATAGCAATCAGCCCCAGCATTTT
CDR3: CASSLGGADSNQPQHF

J: TRBJ2-3
D: TRBD2
V: TRBV11-3
size: NA
DNA: TGTGCCAGCAGCTTTAGCGGGAGGGCCACAGATACGCAGTATTTT
CDR3: CASSFSGRATDTQYF

J: TRBJ1-2
D: TRBD1
V: TRBV6-2/TRBV6-3
size: NA
DNA: TGTGCCAGCAGTTACGACAGGGCAGGACGAAACTATGGCTACACCTTC
CDR3: CASSYDRAGRNYGYTF

J: TRBJ1-4
D: NA
V: TRBV28
size: NA
DNA: TGTGCCAGCAGGGAGAGGGGGTTTGCATCTAATGAAAAACTGTTTTTT
CDR3: CASRERGFASNEKLFF

J: TRBJ1-5
D: TRBD1
V: TRBV3-1/TRBV3-2
size: NA
DNA: TGTGCCAGCAGCCAGGACAGGGGACGGAATCAGCCCCAGCATTTT
CDR3: CASSQDRGRNQPQHF

J: TRBJ1-5
D: NA
V: TRBV24-1
size: NA
DNA: TGTGCCACCAGTGATCCAAGCGGGGGTGTTCGGCCCCAGCATTTT
CDR3: CATSDPSGGVRPQHF

J: TRBJ1-5
D: NA
V: TRBV19
size: NA
DNA: TGTGCCAGTAGTCTGGGACAATATAGCAATCAGCCCCAGCATTTT
CDR3: CASSLGQYSNQPQHF

J: TRBJ2-7
D: TRBD1
V: TRBV6-2/TRBV6-3
size: NA
DNA: TGTGCCAGCAGTCCGGGACAGTGGCAGTACTTC
CDR3: CASSPGQWQYF

J: TRBJ1-2
D: TRBD1
V: TRBV6-5
size: once
DNA: TGTGCCAGCAGTTTGGACAGGGTCTATGGCTACACCTTC
CDR3: CASSLDRVYGYTF

J: TRBJ2-1
D: NA
V: TRBV28
size: NA
DNA: TGTGCCAGCACTCTAAACAATGAGCAGTTCTTC
CDR3: CASTLNNEQFF

J: TRBJ1-5
D: NA
V: TRBV6-2/TRBV6-3
size: NA
DNA: TGTGCCAGCAGCCCCTCAGGTGGTGGCAATCAGCCCCAGCATTTT
CDR3: CASSPSGGGNQPQHF

J: TRBJ1-3
D: NA
V: TRBV2
size: NA
DNA: TGTGCCAGCAGTGAACCCAGGGCTGGAAACACCATATATTTT
CDR3: CASSEPRAGNTIYF

J: TRBJ1-5
D: NA
V: TRBV27
size: NA
DNA: TGTGCCAGCAGTCCTCTCGGGGTGGCGAGTCAGCCCCAGCATTTT
CDR3: CASSPLGVASQPQHF

J: TRBJ2-2
D: TRBD2
V: TRBV4-1
size: once
DNA: TGCGCCAGCGTCGGGTCTTCTAGCGGGGTCACTAACACCGGGGAGCTGTTTTTT
CDR3: CASVGSSSGVTNTGELFF

J: TRBJ1-1
D: TRBD1
V: TRBV6-2/TRBV6-3
size: NA
DNA: TGTGCCAGCAGCAACAGGGGGGGTGACACTGAAGCTTTCTTT
CDR3: CASSNRGGDTEAFF

J: TRBJ1-2
D: NA
V: TRBV14
size: few
DNA: TGTGCCAGCAGCCAAGAAACCGGGTATCGTCATGGCTACACCTTC
CDR3: CASSQETGYRHGYTF

J: TRBJ2-1
D: TRBD2
V: TRBV30
size: NA
DNA: TGTGCCTGGAGGAGGGGGACTAGCGGGAGGGTAACCTACAATGAGCAGTTCTTC
CDR3: CAWRRGTSGRVTYNEQFF

J: TRBJ2-7
D: TRBD1
V: TRBV7-3
size: NA
DNA: TGTGCCAGCAGCTTGACCGGGACAGGATCCTACGAGCAGTACTTC
CDR3: CASSLTGTGSYEQYF

J: TRBJ2-2
D: NA
V: TRBV27
size: NA
DNA: TGTGCCAGCAGTTTTAACAGGGTGAACACCGGGGAGCTGTTTTTT
CDR3: CASSFNRVNTGELFF

J: TRBJ2-1
D: TRBD2
V: TRBV7-3
size: NA
DNA: TGTGCCAGCAGCATACTGGGGACTACGGAGCAGTTCTTC
CDR3: CASSILGTTEQFF

J: TRBJ1-2
D: TRBD1
V: TRBV2
size: NA
DNA: TGTGCCAGCAGTCCGGACAGGCGAGCTAACTATGGCTACACCTTC
CDR3: CASSPDRRANYGYTF

J: TRBJ2-1
D: TRBD1
V: TRBV6-5
size: NA
DNA: TGTGCCAGCACCGTAAGACAGGGAACGGATGAGCAGTTCTTC
CDR3: CASTVRQGTDEQFF

J: TRBJ1-3
D: TRBD1
V: TRBV28
size: NA
DNA: TGTGCCAGCAGTTTAACGGACAGGCGGGCAGCTGGAAACACCATATATTTT
CDR3: CASSLTDRRAAGNTIYF

J: TRBJ1-1
D: NA
V: TRBV4-1
size: NA
DNA: TGCGCCAGCAGCCAAGTAACGGTAAACACTGAAGCTTTCTTT
CDR3: CASSQVTVNTEAFF

J: TRBJ1-2
D: TRBD1
V: TRBV6-5
size: NA
DNA: TGTGCCAGCAGTCAACGGACAGGCTATGGCTACACCTTC
CDR3: CASSQRTGYGYTF

J: TRBJ1-3
D: NA
V: TRBV18
size: NA
DNA: TGTGCCAGCTCACCGGACAGAGACACCATATATTTT
CDR3: CASSPDRDTIYF

J: TRBJ2-1
D: TRBD2
V: TRBV7-2
size: NA
DNA: TGTGCCAGCAGCCGTAGCCTGGCTAGCGGAACCTACAATGAGCAGTTCTTC
CDR3: CASSRSLASGTYNEQFF